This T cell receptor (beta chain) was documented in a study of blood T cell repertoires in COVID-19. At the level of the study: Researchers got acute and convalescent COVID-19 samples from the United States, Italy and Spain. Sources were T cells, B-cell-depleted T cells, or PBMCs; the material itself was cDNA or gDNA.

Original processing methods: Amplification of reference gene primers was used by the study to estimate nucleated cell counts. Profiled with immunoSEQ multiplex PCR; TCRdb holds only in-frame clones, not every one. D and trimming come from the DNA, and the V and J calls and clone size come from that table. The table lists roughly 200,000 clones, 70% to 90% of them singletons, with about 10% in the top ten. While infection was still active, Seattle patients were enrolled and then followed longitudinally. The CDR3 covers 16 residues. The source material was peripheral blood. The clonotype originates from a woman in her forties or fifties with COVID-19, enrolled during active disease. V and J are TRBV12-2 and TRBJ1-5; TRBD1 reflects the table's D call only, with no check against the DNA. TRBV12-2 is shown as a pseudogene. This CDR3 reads CASRQGQGVSNQPQHF. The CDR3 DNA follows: TGTGCAAGTCGCCAAGGACAGGGGGTTAGCAATCAGCCCCAGCATTTT.